A selection of T cell receptor beta chains follows, all from one sample in a study of blood T cell repertoires in COVID-19. Clones were sequenced by immunoSEQ multiplex PCR, and TCRdb holds only the in-frame ones, with some missing. The table has about 130,000 clones, over 75% seen once. Sequencing input: peripheral blood. The receptors were sampled from a man older than 75 with active or convalescent COVID-19. CDR3s include the opening cysteine and the closing phenylalanine or tryptophan. The order of the fields is V gene, D gene, J gene, clone size, CDR3 protein, CDR3 DNA. The D gene is left open where the match is weak. Not every row has a clone size; where given, it reads once, few, many or a size class.

v_gene: TRBV7-7
d_gene: NA
j_gene: TRBJ1-3
abundance: NA
CDR3aa: CASSLGGGSGNTIYF
CDR3nt: TGTGCCAGCAGCTTAGGAGGAGGCTCTGGAAACACCATATATTTT

v_gene: TRBV7-3
d_gene: TRBD2
j_gene: TRBJ2-3
abundance: NA
CDR3aa: CASSLSGGARDTQYF
CDR3nt: TGTGCCAGCAGCTTGAGCGGGGGGGCCCGGGATACGCAGTATTTT

v_gene: TRBV10-3
d_gene: NA
j_gene: TRBJ1-4
abundance: NA
CDR3aa: CAIRGPPNEKLFF
CDR3nt: TGTGCCATCAGGGGCCCCCCTAATGAAAAACTGTTTTTT

v_gene: TRBV30
d_gene: NA
j_gene: TRBJ1-5
abundance: many
CDR3aa: CAWSPFQGGPQHF
CDR3nt: TGTGCCTGGAGTCCCTTCCAGGGTGGGCCCCAGCATTTT

v_gene: TRBV7-6
d_gene: NA
j_gene: TRBJ2-5
abundance: NA
CDR3aa: CASSPWRNSYQETQYF
CDR3nt: TGTGCCAGCAGCCCCTGGAGAAACTCGTACCAAGAGACCCAGTACTTC

v_gene: TRBV25-1
d_gene: TRBD1
j_gene: TRBJ1-5
abundance: NA
CDR3aa: CASSEGTGGEQPQHF
CDR3nt: TGTGCCAGCAGTGAAGGGACAGGGGGGGAACAGCCCCAGCATTTT

v_gene: TRBV6-2/TRBV6-3
d_gene: TRBD2
j_gene: TRBJ2-6
abundance: NA
CDR3aa: CASSYSGLAGIGGANVLTF
CDR3nt: TGTGCCAGCAGTTACTCGGGACTAGCGGGAATAGGGGGGGCCAACGTCCTGACTTTC

v_gene: TRBV6-1
d_gene: NA
j_gene: TRBJ1-2
abundance: few
CDR3aa: CASSEQGKYGYTF
CDR3nt: TGTGCCAGCAGTGAACAGGGTAAATATGGCTACACCTTC

v_gene: TRBV4-2
d_gene: TRBD2
j_gene: TRBJ2-5
abundance: NA
CDR3aa: CASSLTPLAGGRGTQYF
CDR3nt: TGTGCCAGCAGCCTGACCCCCTTAGCGGGGGGCCGGGGGACCCAGTACTTC

v_gene: TRBV5-6
d_gene: TRBD1
j_gene: TRBJ1-6
abundance: NA
CDR3aa: CASSLVGGLYNSPLHF
CDR3nt: TGTGCCAGCAGCTTGGTAGGGGGCCTCTATAATTCACCCCTCCACTTT

v_gene: TRBV21-1
d_gene: NA
j_gene: TRBJ2-1
abundance: NA
CDR3aa: CASSKTGQALGGGRYNEQFF
CDR3nt: TGTGCCAGCAGCAAAACGGGACAGGCGCTTGGTGGGGGGCGCTACAATGAGCAGTTCTTC